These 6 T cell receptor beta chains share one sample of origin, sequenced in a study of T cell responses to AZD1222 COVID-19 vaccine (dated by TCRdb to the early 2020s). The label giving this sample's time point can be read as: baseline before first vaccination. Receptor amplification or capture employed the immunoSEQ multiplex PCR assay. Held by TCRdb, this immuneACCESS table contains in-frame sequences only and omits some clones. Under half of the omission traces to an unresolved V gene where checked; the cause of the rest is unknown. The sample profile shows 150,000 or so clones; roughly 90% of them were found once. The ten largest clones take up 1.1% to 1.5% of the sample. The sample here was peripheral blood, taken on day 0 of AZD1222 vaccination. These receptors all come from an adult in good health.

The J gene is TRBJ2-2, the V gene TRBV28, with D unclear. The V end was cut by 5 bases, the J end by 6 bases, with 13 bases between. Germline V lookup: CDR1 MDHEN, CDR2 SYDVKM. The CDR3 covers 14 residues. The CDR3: CASSLPALPGELFF. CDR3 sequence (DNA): TGTGCCAGCAGTCTACCGGCCCTACCCGGGGAGCTGTTTTTT.

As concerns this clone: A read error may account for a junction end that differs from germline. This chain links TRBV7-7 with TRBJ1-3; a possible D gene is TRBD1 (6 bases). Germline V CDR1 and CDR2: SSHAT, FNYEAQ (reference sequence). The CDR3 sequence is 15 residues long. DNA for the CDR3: TGTGCTAGCAGCCCTGGACAGCTCTCTGGAAACACCATATATTTT. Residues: CASSPGQLSGNTIYF.

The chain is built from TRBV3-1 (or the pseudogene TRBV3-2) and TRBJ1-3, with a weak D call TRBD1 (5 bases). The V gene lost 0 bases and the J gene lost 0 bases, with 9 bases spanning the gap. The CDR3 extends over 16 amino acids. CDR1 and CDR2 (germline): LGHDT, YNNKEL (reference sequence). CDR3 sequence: CASSQEYRLSGNTIYF. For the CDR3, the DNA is TGTGCCAGCAGCCAAGAGTACAGGCTCTCTGGAAACACCATATATTTT.

CDR3 nucleotides: TGTGCCAGCAGCCTTGGCCCCCGTACCCAAGAGACCCAGTACTTC. Translated, it gives CASSLGPRTQETQYF. The chain couples TRBV3-1 (or the pseudogene TRBV3-2) to TRBJ2-5, with D unresolved. Germline-derived CDR1 and CDR2 are LGHDT and YNNKEL (reference sequence). V gave up 4 bases and J gave up 1 base, with 13 bases separating them. This CDR3 spans 15 amino acids.

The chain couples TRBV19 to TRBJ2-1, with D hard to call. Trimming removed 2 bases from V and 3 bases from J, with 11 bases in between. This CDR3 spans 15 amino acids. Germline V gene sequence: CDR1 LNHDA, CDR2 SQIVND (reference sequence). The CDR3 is CASSIWGGGYNEQFF. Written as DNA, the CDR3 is TGTGCCAGTAGTATATGGGGTGGTGGCTACAATGAGCAGTTCTTC.

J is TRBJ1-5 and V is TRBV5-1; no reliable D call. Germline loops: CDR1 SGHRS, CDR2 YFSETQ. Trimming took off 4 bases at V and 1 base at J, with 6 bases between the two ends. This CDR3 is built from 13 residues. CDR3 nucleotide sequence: TGCGCCAGCAGCCCGGACAGCAATCAGCCCCAGCATTTT. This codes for CASSPDSNQPQHF.